What follows describes a single T cell receptor beta chain. The table lists this clonotype with many counts. The antigen it binds to is not known. The sample holds no much larger clone one base away, and base qualities are not on file. The germline V gene yields SGDLS for CDR1 and YYNGEE for CDR2. Including cysteine and phenylalanine, the CDR3 has 13 amino acids. This entry keeps only the CDR3 DNA: 39 bases, framed from base 1. V loses 0 bases of germline sequence and J loses 14 bases, and the interval between the two ends is 17 bases. The sample originates from a study of early T cells in non-severe SARS-CoV-2 infection (dated by TCRdb to the early 2020s). For context, the study as a whole: Because TCR sequencing was done on bulk RNA from unsorted whole blood, the alpha and beta chains could not be paired. Overall study outcomes, separate from this receptor: Matching against VDJdb was skewed toward anti-spike CD8 responses, likely underestimated virus-specific expansions, and missed private and CD4 specificities.

Receptors were amplified or captured by 5' RACE. Sequencing used a NextSeq 500. In the TCR library protocol, unique molecular identifiers were attached to individual cDNA molecules to correct for PCR bias and sequencing error. Both TCR alpha and beta chains were sequenced, and tight co-correlation was observed between alpha and beta sequence abundances in each sample. For the original study's pipeline: V gene, J gene and CDR3 annotation of TCR sequences was performed with Decombinator V4. TCRs were defined as expanded if a significant change between any two time points was detected under a Poisson model with p below 0.0001. TCR abundances were normalised to the total number of TCRs sequenced in each sample and reported as counts per million. TRAV1-2 paired with TRAJ12, TRAJ20 or TRAJ33 defined MAIT TCRs, while TRAV10 paired with TRAJ18 defined iNKT TCRs. VDJdb, accessed 1 November 2021, was searched for CMV, EBV and SARS-CoV-2 annotated TCRs, excluding TCRs annotated for multiple antigens. The public reads were reprocessed in TCRdb via fastp at Q25 and MiXCR, keeping in-frame beta chains. Rows with one shared CDR3 protein collapse into an entry with the most common genes and DNA. V and J calls and clone size were set by TCRdb, not the authors. The table for this sample lists roughly 93,000 distinct CDR3 sequences; roughly 11% of them were counted only once. The ten largest clones represent 5.1% of the sample.

A case-control design nested within a healthcare worker cohort in London, UK, was used, with weekly nasopharyngeal swab PCR tests and blood sampling performed. Healthcare workers were recruited between 23 and 31 March 2020, during the week of the UK lockdown, and were followed weekly for up to roughly 15 weeks. Recombination joined TRBV9 with TRBJ1-2; a confident D gene designation cannot be given. This sequence originates from an adult who was a healthcare worker with PCR-confirmed SARS-CoV-2 infection or an uninfected control (not recorded which). The sample taken for sequencing was whole blood. Here is the DNA: TGTGCCAGCAGCGTAGATATCGGATACCTTCCTACCTTC. Its protein is CASSVDIGYLPTF.